These 29 T cell receptor beta chains were all obtained from the same sample, sequenced in a study of T cell clonotyping in hematopoietic cell transplantation. Time point indicated: recipient sample about 28 days before transplant, after cytoreduction. Only in-frame clones appear in the TCRdb table, and some are missing; sequencing was by immunoSEQ multiplex PCR. The sample yields tens of thousands of clones, approximately 94% seen once. Sequencing was performed on peripheral blood mononuclear cells, taken before stem cell transplant. The receptors derive from a man in his fifties or sixties with acute myeloid leukemia. Some clones in this sample may be carry-over from other donors' samples.

The chain recombines TRBV5-1 with TRBJ2-3; 9 nucleotides line up with TRBD1. J gave up 5 bases and V 5 bases, and 6 bases lay outside the gene matches. CDR1 is SGHRS, CDR2 YFSETQ, per germline. This CDR3 contains 14 residues. The CDR3 DNA is TGCGCCAGCAGGCAAGGACAGGGGCTAGATACGCAGTATTTT. Translated, it gives CASRQGQGLDTQYF.

This clone came up once. The V call is TRBV5-6, the J call TRBJ2-3; D gene ambiguous. Per germline, CDR1 SGHDT and CDR2 YYEEEE. The CDR3 totals 13 residues. The ends were cut back, 6 bases at V and 4 bases at J, with 12 bases in the middle. The CDR3 nucleotides are TGTGCCAGCACGAGTGGCGTAGCAGATACGCAGTATTTT. Protein product: CASTSGVADTQYF.

V usage is TRBV19 and J usage is TRBJ2-2; possibly TRBD1 for D (6 bases). The CDR3 consists of 14 residues. V lost 7 bases and J 3 bases, leaving 12 bases between the germline ends. Germline V CDR1 and CDR2: LNHDA, SQIVND (reference sequence). As DNA, the CDR3 is TGTGCCAGTATAGGACAGAAGTACACCGGGGAGCTGTTTTTT. Amino acid sequence: CASIGQKYTGELFF.

This chain uses TRBV7-2 with TRBJ2-3, with D maybe TRBD1 (6 bases). This CDR3 is built from 15 residues. The V and J ends lost 0 bases and 3 bases respectively, with 10 bases between them. Per germline, CDR1 SGHTA and CDR2 FQGNSA. CDR3 nucleotides: TGTGCCAGCAGCTTAGCCCCAGGGGAGACAGATACGCAGTATTTT. Protein product: CASSLAPGETDTQYF. Full variable domain (remainder filled in from reference TRBV7-2 and TRBJ2-3): GAGVSQSPSNKVTEKGKDVELRCDPISGHTALYWYRQSLGQGLEFLIYFQGNSAPDKSGLPSDRFSAERTGGSVSTLTIQRTQQEDSAVYLCASSLAPGETDTQYFGPGTRLTVL.

V and J are TRBV5-4 and TRBJ2-1, with D possibly being TRBD2 (6 bases). Germline V gene lookup returns CDR1 SGHNT and CDR2 YYREEE (reference sequence). The V end was cut by 4 bases, the J end by 9 bases, with 17 bases between. The CDR3 is 14 amino acids. The CDR3 nucleotides read TGTGCCAGCAGCGTAGTCGCGGGGTCCTGTGAGCAGTTCTTC. This sequence encodes CASSVVAGSCEQFF.

The chain is built from TRBV5-6 and TRBJ1-2, with 12 bases aligning to TRBD1. The CDR3 runs 16 residues. Looked up from germline, CDR1 is SGHDT and CDR2 is YYEEEE. V dropped 3 bases and J dropped 7; count of bases not matched to a gene: 10. In nucleotides, the CDR3 is TGTGCCAGCAGCTCGGGACAGGGGGCTTTTTTTAGTGGCTACACCTTC. Its translation is CASSSGQGAFFSGYTF.

The chain couples TRBV7-2 to TRBJ2-2; TRBD2 matches 8 bases. The V segment lost 8 bases and the J segment 7 bases; nucleotides outside the gene matches: 12. The CDR3 is 15 amino acids. CDR1 and CDR2 from the germline V gene are SGHTA and FQGNSA. The DNA of the CDR3 is TGTGCCAGCTCCCCCCGAGCGGGAGTTATCGGGGAGCTGTTTTTT. Residues: CASSPRAGVIGELFF.

The rearrangement uses TRBV5-4 and TRBJ2-1, with 10 bases matching TRBD1. CDR3 length: 15 residues. CDR1 is SGHNT and CDR2 is YYREEE in the germline V gene (reference sequence). V gave up 5 bases and J gave up 12 bases; unmatched junction bases: 14. CDR3 in DNA: TGTGCCAGCAGAGTAGTGGGACAGGGGTCTAGAGGGCAGTTCTTC. As protein: CASRVVGQGSRGQFF.

The V and J genes are TRBV28 and TRBJ2-5; a weak D match, TRBD1 (7 bases). The CDR3 is made up of 14 amino acids. Germline-derived CDR1 and CDR2 are MDHEN and SYDVKM. V was trimmed by 3 bases and J by 7 bases, leaving 15 bases between them. For the CDR3, the DNA is TGTGCCAGCAGTTTGGAGGGGGCTTCGGGGACCCAGTACTTC. It yields the protein CASSLEGASGTQYF.

The chain recombines TRBV7-2 with TRBJ2-5, with 8 bases fitting TRBD2. V was pared by 7 bases and J by 5 bases, with 15 bases of the junction left unmatched. CDR3 length equals 16 residues. Germline CDR1 and CDR2: SGHTA and FQGNSA. Here the CDR3 reads CASTQRGNSGWETQYF. CDR3 nucleotide sequence: TGTGCCAGCACCCAGCGGGGGAACTCCGGGTGGGAGACCCAGTACTTC.

V is TRBV11-1 and J is TRBJ2-7; 7 nucleotides line up with TRBD1. Germline CDR1 and CDR2: SGHAT and FQDESV (reference sequence). V shed 5 bases, J shed 3 bases, and the junction held 4 bases outside the gene matches. The CDR3 runs 13 residues. This CDR3 is CASSRGQRYEQYF. CDR3 sequence (DNA): TGTGCCAGCAGCCGGGGACAGCGCTACGAGCAGTACTTC. Looking up the rest from reference TRBV11-1 and TRBJ2-7 gives the full variable domain: EAEVAQSPRYKITEKSQAVAFWCDPISGHATLYWYRQILGQGPELLVQFQDESVVDDSQLPKDRFSAERLKGVDSTLKIQPAELGDSAMYLCASSRGQRYEQYFGPGTRLTVT.

The V call is TRBV6-5, the J call TRBJ1-1; D unresolved. V gave up 2 bases and J gave up 1 base, with 8 bases separating them. The CDR3 spans 14 residues. Germline V gene sequence: CDR1 MNHEY, CDR2 SVGAGI. The chain's CDR3 is CASSYGRKNTEAFF. CDR3 nucleotide sequence: TGTGCCAGCAGTTACGGTCGCAAGAACACTGAAGCTTTCTTT.

This chain links TRBV5-1 with TRBJ2-3; the D gene could be TRBD1 or TRBD2 (5 bases each). Germline V lookup: CDR1 SGHRS, CDR2 YFSETQ. The CDR3 sequence is 14 residues long. The V and J ends lost 4 bases and 6 bases respectively, with 15 bases between them. As DNA, the CDR3 is TGCGCCAGCAGCGCCGGGACCCCCGGGGATACGCAGTATTTT. It yields the protein CASSAGTPGDTQYF.

The chain uses TRBV5-6 and TRBJ2-7, with 7 bases fitting TRBD2. J was trimmed by 2 bases and V by 2 bases; bases with no gene match: 4. CDR1 and CDR2 (germline): SGHDT, YYEEEE. CDR3 size: 14 residues. The CDR3 DNA reads TGTGCCAGCAGCTTTGAGCGGGGACCCTACGAGCAGTACTTC. The encoded protein is CASSFERGPYEQYF. The full variable domain, its missing parts supplied by reference TRBV5-6 and TRBJ2-7, is DAGVTQSPTHLIKTRGQQVTLRCSPKSGHDTVSWYQQALGQGPQFIFQYYEEEERQRGNFPDRFSGHQFPNYSSELNVNALLLGDSALYLCASSFERGPYEQYFGPGTRLTVT.

The V gene is TRBV5-4, the J gene TRBJ1-2; D not resolved. CDR3 size: 12 residues. Per germline, CDR1 SGHNT and CDR2 YYREEE (reference sequence). CDR3 coding DNA: TGTGCAATTCATCGGAGGGACTATGGCTACACCTTC. Translation gives CAIHRRDYGYTF.

V is TRBV7-2 and J is TRBJ1-1; 10 positions agree with TRBD1. Germline V gene sequence: CDR1 SGHTA, CDR2 FQGNSA. The junction had 10 bases not matched to a gene; V was cut back by 3 bases and J by 3 bases. The length of the CDR3 is 17 residues. The CDR3 here is CASSFGGAGTGDTEAFF. The CDR3 bases are TGTGCCAGCAGCTTCGGAGGAGCCGGGACAGGGGACACTGAAGCTTTCTTT.

This chain links TRBV6-5 with TRBJ2-3; D not resolved. The length of the CDR3 is 13 residues. CDR1 is MNHEY and CDR2 is SVGAGI in the germline V gene. V was clipped by 0 bases and J by 6 bases, with 7 bases between them. CDR3 sequence (DNA): TGTGCCAGCAGTTACTCGATGGGGGATACGCAGTATTTT. The encoded protein is CASSYSMGDTQYF.

The table lists this clone with a count of one. The chain has TRBV28 and TRBJ2-7; tentative D call: TRBD2 (6 bases). The V and J ends lost 5 bases and 2 bases respectively, with 19 bases between them. The CDR3 sequence is 16 residues long. CDR1 is MDHEN, CDR2 SYDVKM, per germline. The chain's CDR3 is CASSGDRDSPTYEQYF. In DNA form, the CDR3 reads TGTGCCAGCAGTGGGGATCGGGACTCTCCCACCTACGAGCAGTACTTC.

The J gene is TRBJ2-2, the V gene TRBV6-1; possibly TRBD1 or TRBD2 for D (5 bases each). Germline CDR1 MNHNS, CDR2 SASEGT. V gave up 7 bases and J gave up 5 bases, with 17 bases separating them. CDR3 length equals 15 residues. The CDR3 is CASIRQPSLTGELFF. The CDR3 region has the DNA TGTGCCAGCATCCGACAGCCTAGCCTTACCGGGGAGCTGTTTTTT.

This rearrangement joins TRBV7-3 to TRBJ2-2; D call uncertain. The CDR3 is 16 residues long. Germline loops: CDR1 SGHTA, CDR2 FQGTGA. V dropped 2 bases and J dropped 2 bases, with 12 bases sitting between them. The CDR3 reads CASSLQPAQNTGELFF. CDR3 DNA: TGTGCCAGCAGCTTACAACCCGCCCAAAACACCGGGGAGCTGTTTTTT.

The chain recombines TRBV7-8 with TRBJ2-1; no clear D. Germline V CDR1 and CDR2: SGHVS, FQNEAQ. V lost 4 bases, J lost 4 bases, and 8 bases lay in between. This CDR3 region has 13 residues. CDR3 sequence: CASSSDGYNEQFF. The DNA of the CDR3 is TGTGCCAGCAGCTCCGACGGATACAATGAGCAGTTCTTC.

The rearrangement joins TRBV7-2 to TRBJ2-7, with D maybe TRBD2 (6 bases). The CDR3 runs 15 residues. Germline-derived CDR1 and CDR2 are SGHTA and FQGNSA. Trimming pared 1 base from V and 10 bases from J, leaving 20 bases between. CDR3 in amino acids: CASSLEYGSFGSQYF. The CDR3 bases are TGTGCCAGCAGCTTAGAATACGGGAGTTTCGGCTCTCAGTACTTC. Full variable domain (outside the CDR3, taken from reference TRBV7-2 and TRBJ2-7): GAGVSQSPSNKVTEKGKDVELRCDPISGHTALYWYRQSLGQGLEFLIYFQGNSAPDKSGLPSDRFSAERTGGSVSTLTIQRTQQEDSAVYLCASSLEYGSFGSQYFGPGTRLTVT.

CDR3 in amino acids: CASSKGQGQDQPQHF. DNA of the CDR3: TGTGCCAGCAGTAAGGGACAGGGGCAGGATCAGCCCCAGCATTTT. The chain couples TRBV6-6 to TRBJ1-5; 10 positions match TRBD1. The CDR3 contains 15 residues. CDR1 and CDR2 from the germline V gene are MNHNY and SVGAGI (reference sequence). The junction had 6 bases not matched to a gene; V was cut back by 5 bases and J by 5 bases.

The chain employs TRBV28 and TRBJ2-2, with 7 positions matching TRBD1. V was clipped by 5 bases and J by 0 bases; unmatched bases: 6. The CDR3 spans 16 residues. The germline V gene encodes CDR1 MDHEN and CDR2 SYDVKM. The CDR3 sequence is CASSPTGTANTGELFF. CDR3 bases: TGTGCCAGCAGTCCCACCGGGACAGCGAACACCGGGGAGCTGTTTTTT.

The V gene is TRBV27, the J gene TRBJ2-3; no firm D call. Looked up from germline, CDR1 is MNHEY and CDR2 is SMNVEV (reference sequence). CDR3 size: 14 residues. V lost 4 bases and J 4 bases, leaving 12 bases between the germline ends. The CDR3 DNA reads TGTGCCAGCAGTTCCCCCTTTCGTCCAGATACGCAGTATTTT. As protein: CASSSPFRPDTQYF.

V usage is TRBV6-4 and J usage is TRBJ2-7, with 8 bases identical to TRBD1. V lost 9 bases and J lost 7; bases outside the gene matches: 2. The germline CDR1 and CDR2 sequences are MRHNA and SNTAGT. The CDR3 loop spans 10 amino acids. CDR3 sequence: CARTGVEQYF. DNA for the CDR3: TGTGCCAGGACAGGGGTAGAGCAGTACTTC.

The chain carries TRBV5-8 and TRBJ2-5; no clear D gene. The germline gives CDR1 SGHTS, CDR2 YDEGEE. CDR3 length: 14 amino acids. The V and J ends lost 1 base and 2 bases respectively, with 9 bases between them. The CDR3 spells CASSLWPRQETQYF. DNA of the CDR3: TGTGCCAGCAGCTTGTGGCCACGGCAAGAGACCCAGTACTTC.

The rearrangement joins TRBV7-9 to TRBJ2-6; D ambiguous. Germline V gene lookup returns CDR1 SEHNR and CDR2 FQNEAQ (reference sequence). The length of the CDR3 is 17 residues. The V end lost 5 bases, the J end lost 0 bases, and 14 bases lay between the germline ends. CDR3 in DNA: TGTGCCAGCAGCCGTGGACGTCTCAGCTCTGGGGCCAACGTCCTGACTTTC. It is translated as CASSRGRLSSGANVLTF.

The genes are TRBV5-1 and TRBJ2-7, with 9 bases matching TRBD1. The trim removed 4 bases at V and 2 bases at J, leaving 16 bases unmatched. The CDR3 is 18 amino acids. Germline CDR1 SGHRS, CDR2 YFSETQ. CDR3 protein: CASSRGGQGLAVPYEQYF. In nucleotides, the CDR3 is TGCGCCAGCAGCAGGGGCGGACAGGGGCTAGCGGTCCCCTACGAGCAGTACTTC.